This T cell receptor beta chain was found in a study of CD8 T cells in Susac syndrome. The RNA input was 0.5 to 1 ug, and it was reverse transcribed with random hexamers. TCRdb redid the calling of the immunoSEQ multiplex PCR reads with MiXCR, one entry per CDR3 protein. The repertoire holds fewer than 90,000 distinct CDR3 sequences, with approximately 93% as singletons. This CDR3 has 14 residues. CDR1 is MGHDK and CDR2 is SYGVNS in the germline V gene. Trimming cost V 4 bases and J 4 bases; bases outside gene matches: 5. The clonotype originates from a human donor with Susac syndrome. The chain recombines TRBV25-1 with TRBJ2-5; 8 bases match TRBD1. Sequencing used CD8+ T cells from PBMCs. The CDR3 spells CASSATGTGETQYF. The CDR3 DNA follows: TGTGCCAGCAGTGCAACCGGGACAGGAGAGACCCAGTACTTC.